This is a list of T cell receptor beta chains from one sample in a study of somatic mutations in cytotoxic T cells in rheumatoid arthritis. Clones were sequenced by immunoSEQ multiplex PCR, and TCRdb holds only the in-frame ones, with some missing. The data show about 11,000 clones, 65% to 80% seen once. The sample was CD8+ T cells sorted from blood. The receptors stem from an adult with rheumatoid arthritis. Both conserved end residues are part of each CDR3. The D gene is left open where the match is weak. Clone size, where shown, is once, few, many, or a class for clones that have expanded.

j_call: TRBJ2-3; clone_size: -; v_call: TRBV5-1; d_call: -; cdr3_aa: CASSLRKGADTQYF; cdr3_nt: TGCGCCAGCAGCTTGCGCAAGGGGGCAGATACGCAGTATTTT
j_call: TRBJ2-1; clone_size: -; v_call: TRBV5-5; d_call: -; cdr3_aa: CASSYAAANEQFF; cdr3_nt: TGTGCCAGCAGTTATGCGGCGGCGAATGAGCAGTTCTTC
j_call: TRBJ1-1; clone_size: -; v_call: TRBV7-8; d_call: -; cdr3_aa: CASSPWGNFEAFF; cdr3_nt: TGTGCCAGCAGCCCCTGGGGGAATTTTGAAGCTTTCTTT
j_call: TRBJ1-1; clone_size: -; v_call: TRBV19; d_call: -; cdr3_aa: CASSIDAPGLSAAFF; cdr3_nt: TGTGCCAGTAGTATAGATGCTCCGGGTCTTAGCGCAGCTTTCTTT
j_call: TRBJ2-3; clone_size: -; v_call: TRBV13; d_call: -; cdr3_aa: CASSSDSTDTQYF; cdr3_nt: TGTGCCAGCAGCTCCGACAGCACAGATACGCAGTATTTT
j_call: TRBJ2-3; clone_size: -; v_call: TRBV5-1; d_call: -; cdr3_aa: CASSLAQLQGSTYTQYF; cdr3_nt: TGCGCCAGCAGCTTGGCCCAGTTGCAAGGTAGCACATATACGCAGTATTTT
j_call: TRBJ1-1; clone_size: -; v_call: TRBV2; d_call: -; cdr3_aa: CASNRQAGAFF; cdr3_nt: TGTGCCAGCAATAGACAGGCCGGGGCTTTCTTT
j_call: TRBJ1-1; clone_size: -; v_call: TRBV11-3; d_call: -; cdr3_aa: CASSLAPGRMNTEAFF; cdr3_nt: TGTGCCAGCAGCTTAGCCCCGGGACGGATGAACACTGAAGCTTTCTTT
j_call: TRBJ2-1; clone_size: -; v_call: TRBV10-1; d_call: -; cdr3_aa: CASSDGWEQFF; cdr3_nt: TGCGCCAGCAGTGACGGATGGGAGCAGTTCTTC
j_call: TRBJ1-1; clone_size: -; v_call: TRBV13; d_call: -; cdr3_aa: CASSTGTEAFF; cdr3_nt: TGTGCCAGCAGCACCGGCACTGAAGCTTTCTTT
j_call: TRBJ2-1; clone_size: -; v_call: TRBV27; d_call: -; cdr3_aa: CASTVVPNNEQFF; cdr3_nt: TGTGCCAGCACGGTGGTACCCAACAATGAGCAGTTCTTC
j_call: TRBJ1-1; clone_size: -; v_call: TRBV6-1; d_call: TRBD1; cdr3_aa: CASRARQGNTEAFF; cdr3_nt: TGTGCCAGCAGAGCTAGACAGGGAAACACTGAAGCTTTCTTT
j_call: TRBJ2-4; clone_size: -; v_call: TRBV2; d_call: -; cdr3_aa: CASSEGRGQLENIQYF; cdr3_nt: TGTGCCAGCAGTGAGGGCCGGGGGCAATTGGAAAACATTCAGTACTTC
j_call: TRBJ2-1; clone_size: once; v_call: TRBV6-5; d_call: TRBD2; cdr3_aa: CASRLLAGGPNEQFF; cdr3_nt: TGTGCCAGCAGATTACTAGCGGGGGGCCCCAATGAGCAGTTCTTC
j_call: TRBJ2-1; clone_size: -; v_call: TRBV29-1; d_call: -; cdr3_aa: CSVDRGSEQFF; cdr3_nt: TGCAGCGTAGACAGAGGGAGTGAGCAGTTCTTC
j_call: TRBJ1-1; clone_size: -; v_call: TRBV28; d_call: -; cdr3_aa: CASSFWDLNTEAFF; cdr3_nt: TGTGCCAGCAGTTTTTGGGACTTGAACACTGAAGCTTTCTTT
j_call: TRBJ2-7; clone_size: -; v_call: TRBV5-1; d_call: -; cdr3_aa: CASSQVGTYEQYF; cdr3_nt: TGCGCCAGCAGCCAGGTTGGGACTTACGAGCAGTACTTC
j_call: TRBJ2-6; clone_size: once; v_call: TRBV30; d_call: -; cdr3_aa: CAWMVDSGANVLTF; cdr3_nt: TGTGCCTGGATGGTGGACTCTGGGGCCAACGTCCTGACTTTC
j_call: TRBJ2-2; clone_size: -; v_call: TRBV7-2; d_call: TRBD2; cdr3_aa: CASSQLAGGSGELFF; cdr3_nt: TGTGCCAGCAGCCAACTAGCGGGAGGGTCCGGGGAGCTGTTTTTT
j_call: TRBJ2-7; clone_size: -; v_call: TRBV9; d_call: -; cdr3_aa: CASSVEAGISYEQYF; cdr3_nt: TGTGCCAGCAGCGTAGAGGCAGGGATCTCCTACGAGCAGTACTTC
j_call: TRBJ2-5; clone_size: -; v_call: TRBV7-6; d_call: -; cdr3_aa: CASSHGLLQETQYF; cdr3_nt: TGTGCCAGCAGCCATGGACTGTTACAAGAGACCCAGTACTTC
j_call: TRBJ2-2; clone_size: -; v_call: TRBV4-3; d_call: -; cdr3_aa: CASSQDRNPNTGELFF; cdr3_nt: TGCGCCAGCAGCCAAGATCGCAATCCGAACACCGGGGAGCTGTTTTTT
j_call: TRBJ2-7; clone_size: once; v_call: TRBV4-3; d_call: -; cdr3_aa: CASSLDGEPRREQYF; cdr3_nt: TGCGCCAGCAGCCTAGACGGAGAACCGCGAAGGGAGCAGTACTTC
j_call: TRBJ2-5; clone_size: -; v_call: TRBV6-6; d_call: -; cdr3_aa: CASSYVGPREQYF; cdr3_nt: TGTGCCAGCAGTTACGTGGGCCCAAGGGAGCAGTACTTC
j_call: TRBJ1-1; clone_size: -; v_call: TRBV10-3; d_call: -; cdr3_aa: CAISESKGGVSTEAFF; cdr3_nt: TGTGCCATCAGTGAGTCGAAAGGAGGGGTGAGCACTGAAGCTTTCTTT